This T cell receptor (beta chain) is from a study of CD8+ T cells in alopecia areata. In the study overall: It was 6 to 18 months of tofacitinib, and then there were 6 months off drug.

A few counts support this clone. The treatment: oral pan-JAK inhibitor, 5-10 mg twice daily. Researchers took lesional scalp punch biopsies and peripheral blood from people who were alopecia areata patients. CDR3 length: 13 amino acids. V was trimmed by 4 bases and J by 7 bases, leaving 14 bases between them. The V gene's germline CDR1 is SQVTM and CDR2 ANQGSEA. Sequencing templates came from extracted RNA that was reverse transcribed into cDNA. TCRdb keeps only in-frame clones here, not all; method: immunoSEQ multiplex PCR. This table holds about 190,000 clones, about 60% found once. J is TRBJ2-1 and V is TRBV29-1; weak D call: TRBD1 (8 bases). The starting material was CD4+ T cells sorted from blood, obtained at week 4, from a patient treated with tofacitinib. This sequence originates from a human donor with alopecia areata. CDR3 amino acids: CSVGTGGVNEQFF. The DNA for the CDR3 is TGCAGCGTTGGTACAGGGGGGGTAAATGAGCAGTTCTTC.